The subject of this entry is one TCR beta chain. V was trimmed by 8 bases and J by 7 bases, leaving 12 bases between them. This CDR3 is built from 11 residues. CDR1 and CDR2 (germline): MNHEY, SMNVEV (reference sequence). Amplification used 60 Vbeta primers and 13 Jbeta primers. The assay was immunoSEQ multiplex PCR, and TCRdb's table has in-frame clones only and misses some. This sample has under 100,000 clones, with roughly 80% found just once. This sample was taken from a study of cytomegalovirus exposure and HLA in healthy donors. As for the study in general: Of the donors genotyped, about 390 in all, around 76% fell in the Caucasian-associated ancestry cluster.

The J gene is TRBJ2-7, the V gene TRBV27; tentative D call: TRBD2 (5 bases). Sequencing was performed on PBMCs. The source of this sequence is a man in his fifties in good health and CMV-seronegative. As DNA, the CDR3 is TGTGCCAGCCGAGTCAGCGGAGAGCAGTACTTC. As protein: CASRVSGEQYF.